These 18 T cell receptor beta chains were all obtained from the same sample, sequenced in a study of blood T cell repertoires in COVID-19. The method was immunoSEQ multiplex PCR; TCRdb's version includes in-frame clones alone and lacks a portion of them. Of about 440,000 clones listed, roughly 87% are singletons. The source material was PBMCs or T cells enriched from blood (not recorded which). These receptors were taken from a woman aged 18-29 years with acute COVID-19.

CDR3 sequence: CASSPTGSSYEQYF. The CDR3 bases are TGTGCCAGCAGCCCGACAGGGTCGAGCTACGAGCAGTACTTC. This chain uses TRBV6-5 with TRBJ2-7; TRBD1 aligns across 7 bases. CDR1 is MNHEY and CDR2 is SVGAGI in the germline V gene. There are 14 residues in the CDR3. Unmatched junction bases numbered 8, after V lost 6 bases and J lost 3 bases.

This chain uses TRBV4-1 with TRBJ1-4; weak D call: TRBD1 (5 bases). The CDR3 is 14 residues long. Germline CDR1 is MGHRA and CDR2 is YSYEKL. V was pared by 7 bases and J by 5 bases, with 14 bases between. The CDR3 loop reads CASTPGVGNEKLFF. DNA for the CDR3: TGCGCCAGCACCCCGGGGGTTGGGAATGAAAAACTGTTTTTT.

V usage is TRBV19 and J usage is TRBJ2-1; the D is unclear. Trimming pared 7 bases from V and 1 base from J, leaving 14 bases between. Germline V gives CDR1 LNHDA, CDR2 SQIVND (reference sequence). This CDR3 has 15 residues. The CDR3 protein is CASMVDGLSYNEQFF. The DNA of the CDR3 is TGTGCCAGTATGGTAGACGGGTTATCCTACAATGAGCAGTTCTTC.

This clone has a single count. The rearrangement joins TRBV11-2 to TRBJ1-2; D may be TRBD1 (5 bases). Germline V gives CDR1 SGHAT, CDR2 FQNNGV. V lost 5 bases, J lost 2 bases, and 15 bases lay in between. This CDR3 is 15 amino acids long. In DNA form, the CDR3 reads TGTGCCAGCAGCCCCAGTCCAAAGGGGAACTATGGCTACACCTTC. It translates to CASSPSPKGNYGYTF.

This chain joins TRBV4-3 and TRBJ1-6; possibly TRBD1 for D (5 bases). V lost 2 bases, J lost 0 bases, and 11 bases lay in between. The CDR3 sequence is 17 residues long. Germline-derived CDR1 and CDR2 are LGHNA and YSLEER. CDR3 nucleotides: TGCGCCAGCAGCCAAACCAGGGTAGGCTCCTATAATTCACCCCTCCACTTT. It translates to CASSQTRVGSYNSPLHF.

This chain connects TRBV28 to TRBJ2-7; 7 bases fit TRBD2. The CDR3 spans 15 residues. J was trimmed by 6 bases and V by 6 bases; bases with no gene match: 14. CDR1 and CDR2 (germline): MDHEN, SYDVKM. The CDR3 DNA reads as TGTGCCAGCAGCCCTCTAAGTGGGAGGGCCGCCGAGCAGTACTTC. Its protein is CASSPLSGRAAEQYF.

CDR3 sequence (DNA): TGTGCCAGCAGTTCGACTAGCGGGGCTTACAATGAGCAGTTCTTC. This sequence encodes CASSSTSGAYNEQFF. V gene TRBV6-5 combines with J gene TRBJ2-1; 11 bases agree with TRBD2. The CDR3 has 15 residues. The germline V gene has CDR1 MNHEY and CDR2 SVGAGI. The V segment lost 4 bases and the J segment 4 bases; nucleotides outside the gene matches: 3.

The CDR3 DNA is TGTGCCAGCAGCAGCGGGGACTCTCTGGTCTACGAGCAGTACTTC. This codes for CASSSGDSLVYEQYF. The chain couples TRBV5-4 to TRBJ2-7; 7 nucleotides agree with TRBD2. This CDR3 is 15 amino acids long. The V gene end was trimmed by 4 bases and the J gene end by 3 bases; junction bases not matched to a gene: 10. The germline V gene encodes CDR1 SGHNT and CDR2 YYREEE (reference sequence). Full variable domain (outside the CDR3, taken from reference TRBV5-4 and TRBJ2-7): ETGVTQSPTHLIKTRGQQVTLRCSSQSGHNTVSWYQQALGQGPQFIFQYYREEENGRGNFPPRFSGLQFPNYSSELNVNALELDDSALYLCASSSGDSLVYEQYFGPGTRLTVT.

Note on this clone: Different DNA sequences within this sample yield the same CDR3. The rearrangement uses TRBV5-6 and TRBJ1-2, with TRBD1 matching over 9 bases. This CDR3 contains 15 residues. The V gene end was trimmed by 0 bases and the J gene end by 0 bases; junction bases not matched to a gene: 0. CDR1 and CDR2 from the germline V gene are SGHDT and YYEEEE. CDR3 nucleotide sequence: TGTGCCAGCAGCTTGGGGACAGGGGCTAACTATGGCTACACCTTC. Protein: CASSLGTGANYGYTF.

The rearrangement links TRBV10-3 to TRBJ1-5; 7 bases line up with TRBD1. Germline CDR1 ENHRY, CDR2 SYGVKD. V lost 2 bases to trimming and J lost 7 bases; unmatched junction nucleotides: 5. The CDR3 is 14 residues long. In nucleotides, the CDR3 is TGTGCCATCAGTGAGGGTAGGGGGCACCAGCCCCAGCATTTT. Translating it yields CAISEGRGHQPQHF.

The V call is TRBV7-9, the J call TRBJ2-7, with D uncertain. Germline-derived CDR1 and CDR2 are SEHNR and FQNEAQ (reference sequence). With 5 bases removed from V and 5 bases from J, the gap between germline ends came to 19 bases. This CDR3 is 15 amino acids long. The CDR3 region has the DNA TGTGCCAGCAGCGATCGGAGTGCAGCTCGGAACGAGCAGTACTTC. As protein: CASSDRSAARNEQYF.

To note about this clone: The junction departs from germline at one end; a sequencing error may be responsible. The chain combines TRBV7-7 with TRBJ2-3, with 9 bases identical to TRBD2. Germline V gives CDR1 SSHAT, CDR2 FNYEAQ (reference sequence). This CDR3 region has 15 residues. In DNA, the CDR3 is TGTGCTAGCAGCTTAGGAGAAGCGGGGGGCGATACGCAGTATTTT. Protein sequence: CASSLGEAGGDTQYF.

This chain uses TRBV9 with TRBJ1-5; the match to TRBD1 covers 7 bases. CDR3 size: 14 residues. Germline CDR1 reads SGDLS; CDR2 reads YYNGEE. J gave up 6 bases and V 4 bases, and 7 bases lay outside the gene matches. CDR3 DNA: TGTGCCAGCAGCCCCGGACAGGCGGCTCAGCCCCAGCATTTT. This codes for CASSPGQAAQPQHF. The full variable domain, in which reference TRBV9 and TRBJ1-5 provide the parts outside the CDR3, is DSGVTQTPKHLITATGQRVTLRCSPRSGDLSVYWYQQSLDQGLQFLIQYYNGEERAKGNILERFSAQQFPDLHSELNLSSLELGDSALYFCASSPGQAAQPQHFGDGTRLSIL.

This clone has only one observation. The chain is built from TRBV5-4 and TRBJ2-7; no reliable D call. Looked up from germline, CDR1 is SGHNT and CDR2 is YYREEE (reference sequence). The CDR3 has 12 residues. V dropped 6 bases and J dropped 6 bases, with 13 bases sitting between them. The CDR3 DNA sequence: TGTGCCAGCACGAACAGCCTGGGCGAGCAGTACTTC. As protein: CASTNSLGEQYF.

V and J are TRBV15 and TRBJ1-4, with 8 nucleotides matching TRBD1. V lost 0 bases to trimming and J lost 7 bases; unmatched junction nucleotides: 4. Germline lookup yields CDR1 LNHNV and CDR2 YYDKDF (reference sequence). The CDR3 consists of 15 residues. CDR3 coding DNA: TGTGCCACCAGCAGAGACAGGGGGCGGGCTGAAAAACTGTTTTTT. This encodes CATSRDRGRAEKLFF.

The V and J genes are TRBV27 and TRBJ1-5; 10 bases are shared with TRBD1. The trim removed 0 bases at V and 10 bases at J, leaving 3 bases unmatched. CDR3 length: 14 residues. Germline values: CDR1 MNHEY, CDR2 SMNVEV (reference sequence). The CDR3 DNA reads TGTGCCAGCAGTTTATCCGACAGGGGGCGACCCCAGCATTTT. The encoded protein is CASSLSDRGRPQHF.

The genes are TRBV7-9 and TRBJ1-2, with 7 bases that match TRBD1. This CDR3 has 18 amino acids. Germline CDR1 is SEHNR and CDR2 is FQNEAQ (reference sequence). Trimming cost V 5 bases and J 1 base; bases outside gene matches: 16. The CDR3 nucleotides read TGTGCCAGCAGCCCCCAGTGGACCGGGACAGAGGGTAACTATGGCTACACCTTC. This translates into CASSPQWTGTEGNYGYTF.

V and J are TRBV6-5 and TRBJ2-7, with TRBD2 matching over 9 bases. Trimming at V came to 8 bases and at J to 0 bases, leaving 8 bases not matched to a gene. This CDR3 is 15 amino acids long. The V gene's germline CDR1 is MNHEY and CDR2 SVGAGI. This CDR3 reads CASSPAGGRSYEQYF. The CDR3 DNA reads TGTGCCAGCTCCCCAGCGGGGGGCCGCTCCTACGAGCAGTACTTC.